These 17 T cell receptor beta chains came from one sample sequenced in a study of cytomegalovirus exposure and HLA in healthy donors. This PCR relied on a set of 60 Vbeta primers and 13 Jbeta primers. Profiling relied on immunoSEQ multiplex PCR, and the TCRdb table lists in-frame clones only, not all of them. This table has just over 85,000 clones, about 70% appearing once. Sample: PBMCs. These receptors were collected from a man between 35 and 55 years old in good health and CMV-seronegative.

This chain joins TRBV27 and TRBJ2-3, with D possibly TRBD2 on 6 matching bases. The CDR3 has 14 residues. V was trimmed by 8 bases and J by 0 bases, leaving 12 bases between them. Germline V CDR1 and CDR2: MNHEY, SMNVEV (reference sequence). CDR3 bases: TGTGCCAGCCGGGCCGGGACTAGCACAGATACGCAGTATTTT. This gives the protein CASRAGTSTDTQYF.

The V call is TRBV28, the J call TRBJ1-2; 11 bases align to TRBD1. The CDR3 consists of 14 residues. The germline V gene has CDR1 MDHEN and CDR2 SYDVKM. V shed 7 bases and J 4 bases; nucleotides not matched to a gene: 5. CDR3 bases: TGTGCCAGCACTCGGGACAGGGGGATCTATGGCTACACCTTC. Translated: CASTRDRGIYGYTF.

The chain combines TRBV7-9 with TRBJ2-1; 10 bases line up with TRBD2. V was pared by 8 bases and J by 10 bases, with 2 bases of the junction left unmatched. The CDR3 spans 11 residues. CDR1 is SEHNR and CDR2 is FQNEAQ in the germline V gene (reference sequence). The chain's CDR3 is CASLTSGEQFF. The CDR3 region has the DNA TGTGCCAGCCTGACTAGCGGGGAGCAGTTCTTC.

The rearrangement links TRBV6-5 to TRBJ1-1; no clear D gene. The ends were cut back, 6 bases at V and 4 bases at J, with 12 bases in the middle. CDR1 MNHEY and CDR2 SVGAGI come from the germline V gene. The CDR3 extends over 13 amino acids. CDR3 nucleotides: TGTGCCAGCAGCTGGGGAGGCGGCACTGAAGCTTTCTTT. It specifies CASSWGGGTEAFF.

The J gene is TRBJ1-5, the V gene TRBV4-1, with 7 bases fitting TRBD1. Germline-derived CDR1 and CDR2 are MGHRA and YSYEKL. With 6 bases clipped from V and 5 bases from J, the junction kept 7 bases outside the gene matches. The CDR3 runs 14 residues. CDR3 protein: CASRHPGTDQPQHF. CDR3 DNA sequence: TGCGCCAGCAGGCATCCGGGGACAGATCAGCCCCAGCATTTT.

This clone has more than one count but fewer than ten. The chain employs TRBV5-6 and TRBJ2-2; D is possibly TRBD2 (6 bases). V was pared by 4 bases and J by 0 bases, with 10 bases between. The CDR3 contains 15 residues. Germline loops: CDR1 SGHDT, CDR2 YYEEEE. This CDR3 is CASSTGVTNTGELFF. The CDR3 bases are TGTGCCAGCAGCACGGGAGTAACGAACACCGGGGAGCTGTTTTTT.

As DNA, the CDR3 is TGTGCCAGCAGCGTTTCGCGGGACCTACGAGATGGCTACACCTTC. Translated: CASSVSRDLRDGYTF. The chain links TRBV9 to TRBJ1-2, with a tentative D call TRBD1 (5 bases). Germline-derived CDR1 and CDR2 are SGDLS and YYNGEE. CDR3 length: 15 residues. V was clipped by 2 bases and J by 6 bases, with 17 bases between them.

The rearrangement joins TRBV19 to TRBJ2-3, with 10 nucleotides matching TRBD2. V gave up 4 bases and J gave up 2 bases; unmatched junction bases: 6. CDR1 and CDR2 (germline): LNHDA, SQIVND (reference sequence). The CDR3 is 16 residues long. CDR3 DNA sequence: TGTGCCAGTAGTACCTGGACTAGCGGTAACACAGATACGCAGTATTTT. Its translation: CASSTWTSGNTDTQYF.

This chain connects TRBV5-1 to TRBJ2-3; 9 nucleotides match TRBD1. Trimming removed 7 bases from V and 2 bases from J; junction bases left unmatched: 11. This CDR3 is built from 16 residues. Looked up from germline, CDR1 is SGHRS and CDR2 is YFSETQ. CDR3 coding DNA: TGCGCCAGCTCCCCTCGCGGGACAGGGTACACAGATACGCAGTATTTT. Amino acid sequence: CASSPRGTGYTDTQYF. The variable domain in full, with the rest retrieved from reference TRBV5-1 and TRBJ2-3, is KAGVTQTPRYLIKTRGQQVTLSCSPISGHRSVSWYQQTPGQGLQFLFEYFSETQRNKGNFPGRFSGRQFSNSRSEMNVSTLELGDSALYLCASSPRGTGYTDTQYFGPGTRLTVL.

J is TRBJ1-2 and V is TRBV7-2, with TRBD1 identical over 8 bases. Germline trimming cut 5 bases from V and 1 base from J; bases unmatched to any gene: 6. The CDR3 consists of 15 residues. Germline V gene sequence: CDR1 SGHTA, CDR2 FQGNSA. CDR3 DNA sequence: TGTGCCAGCAGCCCGCGGACAGGGATTAACTATGGCTACACCTTC. It specifies CASSPRTGINYGYTF.

J is TRBJ2-2 and V is TRBV6-4; maybe TRBD2 (6 bases). The CDR3 runs to 14 residues. Trimming left V 0 bases short and J 6 bases short, with 8 bases between. Germline CDR1 and CDR2: MRHNA and SNTAGT. Here the CDR3 DNA reads TGTGCCAGCAGTGACTCGTCGGGGGCCGGGGAGCTGTTTTTT. This translates into CASSDSSGAGELFF.

J is TRBJ2-4 and V is TRBV30; TRBD2 aligns across 7 bases. The CDR3 sequence is 17 residues long. Germline CDR1 GTSNPN, CDR2 SVGIG (reference sequence). The ends lost 3 bases at V and 1 base at J; junction bases unmatched: 12. CDR3 bases: TGTGCCTGGAGACATACTAGCGTACTTTGGGCCAAAAACATTCAGTACTTC. Translation gives CAWRHTSVLWAKNIQYF.

The gene calls are TRBV10-3 and TRBJ1-5; D is uncertain. The CDR3 contains 14 residues. The V end lost 8 bases, the J end lost 6 bases, and 17 bases lay between the germline ends. The germline gives CDR1 ENHRY, CDR2 SYGVKD. The DNA of the CDR3 is TGTGCCATCGCGTCAACAGCTCTGGGTCAGCCCCAGCATTTT. Its protein is CAIASTALGQPQHF.

This chain links TRBV19 with TRBJ2-6, with 8 bases lining up with TRBD1. Per the germline V gene, CDR1 is LNHDA and CDR2 is SQIVND (reference sequence). The CDR3 sequence is 16 residues long. V lost 6 bases to trimming and J lost 3 bases; unmatched junction nucleotides: 7. The CDR3 loop is CASRLDRGSGANVLTF. As DNA, the CDR3 is TGTGCCAGTAGGTTAGACAGGGGTAGTGGGGCCAACGTCCTGACTTTC. Based on the CDR3 plus reference TRBV19 and TRBJ2-6, the full variable domain is DGGITQSPKYLFRKEGQNVTLSCEQNLNHDAMYWYRQDPGQGLRLIYYSQIVNDFQKGDIAEGYSVSREKKESFPLTVTSAQKNPTAFYLCASRLDRGSGANVLTFGAGSRLTVL.

The chain employs TRBV19 and TRBJ2-7; D possibly corresponds to TRBD2 (6 bases). Germline loops: CDR1 LNHDA, CDR2 SQIVND (reference sequence). Deletions cut 3 bases from V and 3 bases from J, with 18 bases between. This CDR3 is 16 amino acids long. The CDR3 region has the DNA TGTGCCAGTAGTATTAGTCTGAACGACGGGGGCTACGAGCAGTACTTC. Its protein is CASSISLNDGGYEQYF.

The gene calls are TRBV19 and TRBJ2-5, with 7 bases matching TRBD2. CDR1 LNHDA and CDR2 SQIVND come from the germline V gene (reference sequence). With 6 bases clipped from V and 3 bases from J, the junction kept 13 bases outside the gene matches. The CDR3 sequence is 16 residues long. The CDR3 DNA sequence: TGTGCCAGTAGCCCCCTGGAGAGCGGGGAAGAAGAGACCCAGTACTTC. This gives the protein CASSPLESGEEETQYF.

The J gene is TRBJ1-2, the V gene TRBV30, with D possibly matching TRBD1 (5 bases). The V gene lost 0 bases and the J gene lost 6 bases, with 20 bases spanning the gap. The CDR3 has 16 amino acids. CDR1 and CDR2 (germline): GTSNPN, SVGIG (reference sequence). The CDR3 region is CAWSVLFGRGVHGYTF. The DNA for the CDR3 is TGTGCCTGGAGTGTACTGTTCGGTCGGGGGGTCCATGGCTACACCTTC.